These T cell receptor beta chains were read from a single sample in a study of blood T cell repertoires in COVID-19. This table comes from immunoSEQ multiplex PCR, and its TCRdb copy is limited to in-frame clones, with some not included. The sample shows around 60,000 clones, 60% to 85% of them seen only once. The material sequenced was peripheral blood. The receptors originated from a human donor in a cohort sampled during active COVID-19. The CDR3 runs from the conserved cysteine through the conserved F or W. The order of the fields is CDR3 length, J gene, clone size, D gene, V gene, CDR3 protein, CDR3 DNA. The D gene is left open where the match is weak. Only some rows state a clone size, as once, few, many or a class for expanded clones.

len: 13; j_gene: TRBJ1-5; abundance: NA; d_gene: NA; v_gene: TRBV12-3/TRBV12-4; CDR3aa: CASSFGGRQPQHF; CDR3nt: TGTGCCAGCAGTTTCGGGGGGCGGCAGCCCCAGCATTTT
len: 15; j_gene: TRBJ1-1; abundance: few; d_gene: NA; v_gene: TRBV19; CDR3aa: CASSIVFAVNTEAFF; CDR3nt: TGTGCCAGTAGTATAGTTTTTGCGGTGAACACTGAAGCTTTCTTT
len: 15; j_gene: TRBJ2-3; abundance: NA; d_gene: NA; v_gene: TRBV7-6; CDR3aa: CASSSGSRWTDTQYF; CDR3nt: TGTGCCAGCAGCTCCGGGTCGCGATGGACAGATACGCAGTATTTT
len: 15; j_gene: TRBJ1-2; abundance: NA; d_gene: NA; v_gene: TRBV6-5; CDR3aa: CASTVDRSPSYGYTF; CDR3nt: TGTGCCAGCACCGTAGACAGGTCCCCGTCCTATGGCTACACCTTC
len: 13; j_gene: TRBJ1-2; abundance: NA; d_gene: NA; v_gene: TRBV2; CDR3aa: CASSEGREDGYTF; CDR3nt: TGTGCCAGCAGTGAAGGGAGGGAGGACGGCTACACCTTC
len: 14; j_gene: TRBJ1-5; abundance: NA; d_gene: TRBD1; v_gene: TRBV9; CDR3aa: CASSEQGSNQPQHF; CDR3nt: TGTGCCAGCAGCGAACAGGGGAGCAATCAGCCCCAGCATTTT
len: 13; j_gene: TRBJ2-1; abundance: NA; d_gene: NA; v_gene: TRBV11-3; CDR3aa: CASSFPGNNEQFF; CDR3nt: TGTGCCAGCAGCTTCCCGGGGAACAATGAGCAGTTCTTC
len: 15; j_gene: TRBJ2-7; abundance: NA; d_gene: TRBD2; v_gene: TRBV5-1; CDR3aa: CASSFVAGESYEQYF; CDR3nt: TGCGCCAGCAGCTTCGTCGCGGGGGAATCTTACGAGCAGTACTTC
len: 13; j_gene: TRBJ2-7; abundance: NA; d_gene: TRBD1; v_gene: TRBV9; CDR3aa: CASSAGQGAEQYF; CDR3nt: TGTGCCAGCAGCGCGGGACAGGGGGCCGAGCAGTACTTC
len: 13; j_gene: TRBJ1-4; abundance: NA; d_gene: TRBD1; v_gene: TRBV6-5; CDR3aa: CASRTTGGEKLFF; CDR3nt: TGTGCCAGCAGGACGACAGGGGGCGAAAAACTGTTTTTT
len: 11; j_gene: TRBJ2-7; abundance: few; d_gene: NA; v_gene: TRBV10-2; CDR3aa: CASSDRGWQYF; CDR3nt: TGCGCCAGCAGTGACAGGGGATGGCAGTACTTC
len: 16; j_gene: TRBJ2-3; abundance: NA; d_gene: TRBD1; v_gene: TRBV7-3; CDR3aa: CASSLQGGDRTDTQYF; CDR3nt: TGTGCCAGCAGCTTACAAGGGGGCGACAGGACAGATACGCAGTATTTT
len: 13; j_gene: TRBJ2-7; abundance: once; d_gene: TRBD1; v_gene: TRBV19; CDR3aa: CASSSWDRREQYF; CDR3nt: TGTGCCAGTAGCTCGTGGGACAGGCGCGAGCAGTACTTC
len: 14; j_gene: TRBJ1-2; abundance: NA; d_gene: NA; v_gene: TRBV7-2; CDR3aa: CASSSDRWDYGYTF; CDR3nt: TGTGCCAGCAGCTCCGACAGGTGGGACTATGGCTACACCTTC
len: 14; j_gene: TRBJ1-1; abundance: NA; d_gene: TRBD1; v_gene: TRBV7-2; CDR3aa: CASSSWTGDTEAFF; CDR3nt: TGTGCCAGCAGCTCTTGGACAGGAGACACTGAAGCTTTCTTT
len: 17; j_gene: TRBJ2-5; abundance: few; d_gene: TRBD1; v_gene: TRBV28; CDR3aa: CASSSLGQGMYQETQYF; CDR3nt: TGTGCCAGCAGTTCATTGGGACAGGGGATGTACCAAGAGACCCAGTACTTC
len: 17; j_gene: TRBJ1-1; abundance: NA; d_gene: TRBD1; v_gene: TRBV2; CDR3aa: CASSIGTGGGLSTEAFF; CDR3nt: TGTGCCAGCAGTATTGGCACAGGGGGTGGTTTGAGTACTGAAGCTTTCTTT
len: 16; j_gene: TRBJ1-2; abundance: few; d_gene: TRBD1; v_gene: TRBV10-3; CDR3aa: CAISESSYRGQRGYTF; CDR3nt: TGTGCCATCAGTGAGTCTTCTTACAGGGGGCAACGGGGCTACACCTTC
len: 15; j_gene: TRBJ2-1; abundance: few; d_gene: TRBD2; v_gene: TRBV28; CDR3aa: CASSLTSGSLNEQFF; CDR3nt: TGTGCCAGCAGTTTGACTAGCGGGAGTTTAAATGAGCAGTTCTTC
len: 15; j_gene: TRBJ1-4; abundance: NA; d_gene: TRBD1; v_gene: TRBV2; CDR3aa: CASRYPGGPNEKLFF; CDR3nt: TGTGCCAGCAGATACCCAGGGGGCCCTAATGAAAAACTGTTTTTT
len: 15; j_gene: TRBJ1-1; abundance: NA; d_gene: NA; v_gene: TRBV7-2; CDR3aa: CASSLAHNMNTEAFF; CDR3nt: TGTGCCAGCAGCTTAGCGCACAACATGAACACTGAAGCTTTCTTT
len: 16; j_gene: TRBJ2-1; abundance: NA; d_gene: TRBD1; v_gene: TRBV4-1; CDR3aa: CASSRSQGAIYNEQFF; CDR3nt: TGCGCCAGCAGCCGATCCCAGGGGGCAATATACAATGAGCAGTTCTTC
len: 15; j_gene: TRBJ1-1; abundance: NA; d_gene: TRBD1; v_gene: TRBV30; CDR3aa: CARGDRTYFGTEAFF; CDR3nt: TGTGCCCGAGGGGACAGGACCTATTTCGGCACTGAAGCTTTCTTT
len: 16; j_gene: TRBJ1-3; abundance: NA; d_gene: TRBD1; v_gene: TRBV9; CDR3aa: CASSGTGGNSGNTIYF; CDR3nt: TGTGCCAGCAGCGGGACAGGGGGGAACTCTGGAAACACCATATATTTT
len: 12; j_gene: TRBJ1-2; abundance: NA; d_gene: TRBD1; v_gene: TRBV7-9; CDR3aa: CASSFQQGAGTF; CDR3nt: TGTGCCAGCAGCTTTCAACAGGGGGCGGGCACCTTC